This T cell receptor (beta chain) appears in the sequencing data of a study of blood T cell repertoires in COVID-19. TCRdb's copy holds only in-frame clones and misses some; the assay was immunoSEQ multiplex PCR. Of hundreds of thousands of clones in the sample, 70% to 90% were seen once. Germline V lookup: CDR1 MNHEY, CDR2 SVGEGT. After removal of 0 bases from V and 3 bases from J, the junction contained 5 bases not matched to a gene. This CDR3 has 16 amino acids. In its sample, this clone was seen a few times. The sequencing input was peripheral blood. This clonotype was sampled from a young woman with COVID-19, enrolled during active disease. The V and J genes are TRBV6-2 or TRBV6-3 and TRBJ2-7; 10 bases map to TRBD2. The CDR3 sequence is CASSYSRSGGVYEQYV. DNA for the CDR3: TGTGCCAGCAGTTACTCGAGAAGCGGGGGGGTCTACGAGCAGTACGTC.